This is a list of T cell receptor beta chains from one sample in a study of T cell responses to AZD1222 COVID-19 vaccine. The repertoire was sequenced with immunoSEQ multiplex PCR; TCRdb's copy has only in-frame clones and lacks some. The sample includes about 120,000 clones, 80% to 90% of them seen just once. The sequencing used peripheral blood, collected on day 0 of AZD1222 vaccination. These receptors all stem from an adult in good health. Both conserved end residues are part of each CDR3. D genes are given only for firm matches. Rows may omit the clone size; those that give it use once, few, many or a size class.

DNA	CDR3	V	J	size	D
TGTGCCAGCAGCTTAACACCCGCTCGGGCTGAAGCTTTCTTT	CASSLTPARAEAFF	TRBV7-3	TRBJ1-1	once	-
TGTGCCAGCAGTAGCGGGAGAGACTCCTACAATGAGCAGTTCTTC	CASSSGRDSYNEQFF	TRBV6-5	TRBJ2-1	once	TRBD2
TGTGCCAGCAGCTTGGCGGCCGACTATGGCTACACCTTC	CASSLAADYGYTF	TRBV5-8	TRBJ1-2	-	-
TGTGCCAGCAGCCAAGGAGGGGTTGGCTACACCTTC	CASSQGGVGYTF	TRBV3-1/TRBV3-2	TRBJ1-2	few	-
TGTGCCAGCAGTGAGAGGAACGAGCAGTACTTC	CASSERNEQYF	TRBV2	TRBJ2-7	-	-
TGTGCCAGCAGTTATTGGGCAGGGGGCGATCAGCCCCAGCATTTT	CASSYWAGGDQPQHF	TRBV6-2/TRBV6-3	TRBJ1-5	-	TRBD1
TGTGCCAGCAGTGTCGGCTACCAGGACACTGAAGCTTTCTTT	CASSVGYQDTEAFF	TRBV2	TRBJ1-1	-	-
TGTGCCAGCAGTTTAGCGGGAGAGGGTGAGCAGTTCTTC	CASSLAGEGEQFF	TRBV6-4	TRBJ2-1	-	TRBD2
TGTGCCAGCAGTGAAGCGCATCGGGACAGCGGTAATGAGCAGTTCTTC	CASSEAHRDSGNEQFF	TRBV6-1	TRBJ2-1	-	TRBD1
TGTGCCAGCAGCGTAGGACAGGGTAGTTATACTGAAGCTTTCTTT	CASSVGQGSYTEAFF	TRBV9	TRBJ1-1	-	TRBD1
TGTGCCAGCAGTTGGGGCGGACCCTACGAGCAGTACTTC	CASSWGGPYEQYF	TRBV6-6	TRBJ2-7	-	-
TGTGCCAGCAGCCTCAGGGGAGGGTTTGAGGGAGATACGCAGTATTTT	CASSLRGGFEGDTQYF	TRBV3-1/TRBV3-2	TRBJ2-3	-	-
TGTGCCAGCAGTGAAGACGAGGGAGCTGCAGGCGAGCAGTACTTC	CASSEDEGAAGEQYF	TRBV6-1	TRBJ2-7	medium-sized	-
TGCGCCAGCAGTGACCTCGCAGGGTATCAGCCCCAGCATTTT	CASSDLAGYQPQHF	TRBV10-2	TRBJ1-5	-	-
TGTGCCAGCAGCTCCTCGGGAGGGACAGAGTACGAGCAGTACTTC	CASSSSGGTEYEQYF	TRBV28	TRBJ2-7	once	-
TGTGCCAGCAGCAAAGGTGGGGAGCAGTATTTT	CASSKGGEQYF	TRBV21-1	TRBJ2-3	-	-
TGTGCCAGCAGTTTATCCGTGGTAGCCAAGAACACTGAAGCTTTCTTT	CASSLSVVAKNTEAFF	TRBV27	TRBJ1-1	-	-
TGTGCCATCAGTGGACGGGGACATGAGACCCAGTACTTC	CAISGRGHETQYF	TRBV10-3	TRBJ2-5	-	-
TGTGCCTGGAGCGGCGGACACAATCAGCCCCAGCATTTT	CAWSGGHNQPQHF	TRBV30	TRBJ1-5	-	-
TGTGCCAGTAGTACCACCGGGACAGGGGGATCCGAGCAGTACTTC	CASSTTGTGGSEQYF	TRBV19	TRBJ2-7	-	TRBD1
TGTGCCAGTAGAGGCCTTGCAACTAATGAAAAACTGTTTTTT	CASRGLATNEKLFF	TRBV19	TRBJ1-4	once	-
TGTGCCTGGAGTGTACATGGGGGGCGAAGTTCACCCCTCCACTTT	CAWSVHGGRSSPLHF	TRBV30	TRBJ1-6	-	-
TGTGCCAGCAGCTTAGTCCCCTCTTGGGAGCAGTTCTTC	CASSLVPSWEQFF	TRBV7-9	TRBJ2-1	-	-
TGCGCCAGCAGCTTAGGGGGGACAGTGGGCAATGAGCAGTTCTTC	CASSLGGTVGNEQFF	TRBV5-1	TRBJ2-1	-	-
TGTGCCAGCAGCTCCAGCCAGGGGGCTACTGAAGCTTTCTTT	CASSSSQGATEAFF	TRBV6-6	TRBJ1-1	-	TRBD1
TGTGCCAGCAGCTTAAGTGGCACAGCGGGAGATACGCAGTATTTT	CASSLSGTAGDTQYF	TRBV5-4	TRBJ2-3	-	-
TGTGCCAGCTCACCGGTAAACTACGAGCAGTACTTC	CASSPVNYEQYF	TRBV18	TRBJ2-7	-	-
TGTGCCAGCAACAAAATGAACACTGAAGCTTTCTTT	CASNKMNTEAFF	TRBV7-9	TRBJ1-1	-	-
TGTGCCAGCAGCCAAGACGGGGCCAACACTGAAGCTTTCTTT	CASSQDGANTEAFF	TRBV3-1/TRBV3-2	TRBJ1-1	-	-
TGTGCCAGCAGCTTGATGGCAAGCCGGAATGAGCAGTTCTTC	CASSLMASRNEQFF	TRBV7-2	TRBJ2-1	-	-
TGTGCCAGCACACGGATGAACACTGAAGCTTTCTTT	CASTRMNTEAFF	TRBV2	TRBJ1-1	-	-
TGCGCCAGCCCCCACCCCGGGACAACCGAAAAACTGTTTTTT	CASPHPGTTEKLFF	TRBV5-1	TRBJ1-4	-	-
TGTGCCAGCAGTTGGGGGCCGGCGGGGGCAGCCCAGCATTTT	CASSWGPAGAAQHF	TRBV27	TRBJ1-5	-	-
TGTGCCAGCAGCTCACAGGGGAACACTGAAGCTTTCTTT	CASSSQGNTEAFF	TRBV7-3	TRBJ1-1	-	-
TGTGCCAGCATCCAGGAACGGGGCTCCTACGAGCAGTACTTC	CASIQERGSYEQYF	TRBV2	TRBJ2-7	once	-
TGTGCCAGCAGTTACAGGGACCATCAGCCCCAGCATTTT	CASSYRDHQPQHF	TRBV6-6	TRBJ1-5	-	-
TGTGCCAGCAGTTCTCACAGGGATACCGGGGAGCTGTTTTTT	CASSSHRDTGELFF	TRBV6-2/TRBV6-3	TRBJ2-2	-	-
TGCGCCAGCAGCTTGGACGGACCTCGTCCTACCGGGGAGCTGTTTTTT	CASSLDGPRPTGELFF	TRBV5-1	TRBJ2-2	-	-
TGTGCCAGCAGTCTGGCCGGGGCTAGCTCCTACAATGAGCAGTTCTTC	CASSLAGASSYNEQFF	TRBV5-4	TRBJ2-1	-	-